This T cell receptor (beta chain) was retrieved from a study of blood T cell repertoires in COVID-19. Study at large: Collection of acute and convalescent COVID-19 samples took place in the United States, Italy and Spain. PBMCs, B-cell-depleted T cells, or T cells were the source of the cDNA or gDNA that made up the material.

CDR1 and CDR2 from the germline V gene are LGHNA and YNFKEQ. The trim removed 1 base at V and 10 bases at J, leaving 10 bases unmatched. There are 15 residues in the CDR3. Original processing methods: By means of reference gene primer amplification, nucleated cell counts were estimated. Assay used: immunoSEQ multiplex PCR; TCRdb lists only in-frame clones, some missing. D and trimming were read from the DNA, whereas the V and J calls and clone size are those reported in that table. The data contain some 300,000 clones, 85% to 90% of them seen just once; the ten biggest clones take up about 1.2%. V usage is TRBV4-2 and J usage is TRBJ2-1, with 7 bases lining up with TRBD2. Sample: peripheral blood. This receptor was obtained from a man between 65 and 79 years old with acute or convalescent COVID-19. The CDR3, as DNA: TGTGCCAGCAGCCAAGCCGCGGGAGCGGTATTCGAGCAGTTCTTC. Translated: CASSQAAGAVFEQFF.